These 13 T cell receptor beta chains came from one sample sequenced in a study of CXCR3-negative and CXCR3-positive naive CD8 T cells. Overall study findings and caveats: Higher TRB CDR3 hydrophobicity marked CXCR3-positive naive cells relative to CXCR3-negative naive cells.

No cognate antigen is known for these TCRs. It was by 5' RACE with UMI labels that the TRB cDNA libraries were prepared. After re-calling the 5' RACE reads, TCRdb lists one entry per CDR3 protein, DNA absent. The sample holds approximately 89,000 distinct CDR3 sequences. The specimen sequenced was naive CXCR3+ CD8+ T cells from blood. Noted subset: CD45RO-CCR7+CD27+CD95- naive CD8+ T cells expressing CXCR3 (TNR3+). The source is a human donor in good health. Some clones in this sample may be carry-over from other donors' samples.

This chain uses TRBV12-3 or TRBV12-4 with TRBJ1-2; with no DNA, the TCRdb D assignment of TRBD1 cannot be verified. There are 14 residues in the CDR3. The CDR3 sequence: CASSLASGGYGYTF.

This sequence joins TRBV6-6 and TRBJ2-1. The V gene's germline CDR1 is MNHNY and CDR2 SVGAGI (reference sequence). This CDR3 region has 12 residues. CDR3 sequence reads: CASSYFSNEQFF.

The V and J genes are TRBV19 and TRBJ1-1. The CDR3 loop spans 13 amino acids. Germline V gene sequence: CDR1 LNHDA, CDR2 SQIVND (reference sequence). CDR3 in amino acids: CASSSEWNTEAFF.

This rearrangement joins TRBV29-1 to TRBJ2-7; the TCRdb call, TRBD1, lacks DNA for checking. The V gene's germline CDR1 is SQVTM and CDR2 ANQGSEA. This CDR3 has 13 residues. CDR3 sequence reads: CSVPGQSSYEQYF.

The J gene is TRBJ2-1, the V gene TRBV18; lacking DNA, the TRBD1 call made by TCRdb goes unchecked. This CDR3 is built from 14 residues. Germline lookup yields CDR1 KGHSH and CDR2 LQKENI. CDR3: CASSPTGAHNEQFF.

This rearrangement joins TRBV28 to TRBJ2-3. CDR1 is MDHEN, CDR2 SYDVKM, per germline. The CDR3 contains 13 residues. This chain's CDR3 is CASSFRSTDTQYF.

V gene TRBV24-1 combines with J gene TRBJ2-3; without DNA, the TCRdb call of TRBD2 cannot be checked. This CDR3 spans 17 amino acids. Germline V CDR1 and CDR2: KGHDR, SFDVKD. The CDR3 protein is CATSDPGVAGPTDTQYF.

V and J are TRBV3-1 and TRBJ2-2. This CDR3 has 14 amino acids. CDR1 and CDR2 from the germline V gene are LGHDT and YNNKEL (reference sequence). The CDR3 protein is CASSQVEGPGELFF.

This sequence joins TRBV6-4 and TRBJ2-1; checking the TCRdb D call of TRBD1 is not possible without DNA. Per germline, CDR1 MRHNA and CDR2 SNTAGT. This CDR3 has 13 amino acids. The CDR3 protein is CASSDAWAGEQFF.

The chain joins TRBV27 to TRBJ1-5; the TRBD1 assignment by TCRdb is unverifiable without DNA. Germline V lookup: CDR1 MNHEY, CDR2 SMNVEV (reference sequence). CDR3 length: 11 residues. CDR3 amino acids: CASTWDQPQHF.

V and J are TRBV11-3 and TRBJ2-3; TCRdb's D call of TRBD2 is untestable without DNA. The germline V gene has CDR1 SGHNT and CDR2 YENEEA. The length of the CDR3 is 17 residues. This CDR3 is CASSIRTSGFGTDTQYF. The full variable domain, its missing parts supplied by reference TRBV11-3 and TRBJ2-3, is EAGVVQSPRYKIIEKKQPVAFWCNPISGHNTLYWYLQNLGQGPELLIRYENEEAVDDSQLPKDRFSAERLKGVDSTLKIQPAELGDSAVYLCASSIRTSGFGTDTQYFGPGTRLTVL.

The V gene is TRBV5-6, the J gene TRBJ1-1. The CDR3 is 13 residues long. CDR1 and CDR2 (germline): SGHDT, YYEEEE. Here the CDR3 reads CASRWTANTEAFF.

The genes are TRBV28 and TRBJ2-3; TCRdb gives TRBD1 as the D gene, but with no DNA this cannot be confirmed. The CDR3 is 16 residues long. The V gene's germline CDR1 is MDHEN and CDR2 SYDVKM. Here the CDR3 reads CASSFVTGRATDTQYF.